This paragraph reports one T cell receptor beta chain. In the original processing: Amplification from reference gene primers served as the basis for estimated nucleated cell counts. Clones were sequenced by immunoSEQ multiplex PCR, and TCRdb holds only the in-frame ones, with some missing. V and J calls and clone size are copied from that table; D and trimming were computed from the DNA. Of under 150,000 clones in the sample, 70% to 90% were seen once. The data derive from a study of blood T cell repertoires in COVID-19. Study context: The samples span acute and convalescent COVID-19 from the United States, Italy and Spain. PBMCs, B-cell-depleted T cells, or T cells were the source of the cDNA or gDNA that made up the material.

Trimming removed 4 bases from V and 0 bases from J; junction bases left unmatched: 4. The length of the CDR3 is 16 residues. In germline, CDR1 is KGHDR, CDR2 SFDVKD. This clonotype originated in a man aged 40-55 years with acute or convalescent COVID-19. What was sequenced was peripheral blood. The chain links TRBV24-1 to TRBJ2-1; 8 nucleotides align to TRBD1. CDR3 region: CATSDAGGRSYNEQFF. CDR3 sequence (DNA): TGTGCCACCAGTGACGCAGGGGGCCGCTCCTACAATGAGCAGTTCTTC.